Following are 32 T cell receptor beta chains from one sample sequenced in a study of metastatic and nonmetastatic thyroid tumors. MiXCR re-clonotyped the PCR reads for TCRdb. The sample includes approximately 37,000 clones, about a fifth of them seen just once. No treatment of any kind had been given to any patient before thyroid surgery. Sequences were obtained from tumor tissue. These receptors all come from a male donor with papillary thyroid cancer or a benign thyroid nodule (not recorded which). Some clones in this sample may be carry-over from other donors' samples.

With respect to this clone: At one end, the junction sequence differs from germline, possibly due to a read error. This sequence joins TRBV28 and TRBJ2-5, with D possibly matching TRBD1 (6 bases). CDR1 is MDHEN, CDR2 SYDVKM, per germline. This CDR3 has 16 amino acids. The CDR3 is CARSSSLGQGFETQYF. The CDR3 DNA is TGTGCCAGAAGTTCATCACTGGGGCAGGGGTTTGAGACCCAGTACTTC.

This clone was seen at least ten times. This chain uses TRBV6-1 with TRBJ2-5, with D possibly matching TRBD1 (5 bases). This CDR3 region has 12 residues. Germline loops: CDR1 MNHNS, CDR2 SASEGT. Trimming took off 6 bases at V and 7 bases at J, with 12 bases between the two ends. In nucleotides, the CDR3 is TGTGCCAGCAGGGGCACAGGTGGGACCCAGTACTTC. Translated: CASRGTGGTQYF.

This clone was seen repeatedly, ten times or more. The chain has TRBV7-8 and TRBJ2-1; D gene ambiguous. This CDR3 comprises 16 residues. The V gene lost 4 bases and the J gene lost 3 bases, with 16 bases spanning the gap. Germline CDR1 reads SGHVS; CDR2 reads FQNEAQ. The CDR3, as DNA: TGTGCCAGCAGCTCAAAGCCGGTACCACTCTACAATGAGCAGTTCTTC. Translated, it gives CASSSKPVPLYNEQFF.

In its sample, this clone ranks as medium-sized. The chain employs TRBV28 and TRBJ1-3, with no clear D. Trimming removed 2 bases from V and 0 bases from J, with 8 bases in between. Germline values: CDR1 MDHEN, CDR2 SYDVKM. The CDR3 runs to 15 residues. CDR3 coding DNA: TGTGCCAGCAGTTTAACTTGGCCCTCTGGAAACACCATATATTTT. Translating gives CASSLTWPSGNTIYF.

The chain couples TRBV7-9 to TRBJ1-2; no clear D. V was pared by 0 bases and J by 9 bases, with 11 bases between. There are 13 residues in the CDR3. Germline V CDR1 and CDR2: SEHNR, FQNEAQ (reference sequence). DNA of the CDR3: TGTGCCAGCAGCTTAGCCGTCTTTAGCAGCTACACCTTC. Residues: CASSLAVFSSYTF.

This clone has only a few counts. The chain uses TRBV19 and TRBJ1-6; the D is unclear. The ends were cut back, 8 bases at V and 10 bases at J, with 9 bases in the middle. CDR1 is LNHDA, CDR2 SQIVND, per germline (reference sequence). The CDR3 consists of 11 residues. The CDR3 coding sequence is TGTGCCAGTGGGTCGACCTCACCCCTCCACTTT. Protein: CASGSTSPLHF.

This clone has ten or more counts. The V and J genes are TRBV6-2 or TRBV6-3 and TRBJ2-3, with a weak D call TRBD1 (5 bases). CDR3 length: 15 amino acids. V was cut by 6 bases and J by 2 bases, with 15 bases left in between. Germline-derived CDR1 and CDR2 are MNHEY and SVGEGT. The CDR3 region is CASRGQPGPTDTQYF. The CDR3 DNA reads as TGTGCCAGCAGAGGCCAACCAGGGCCCACAGATACGCAGTATTTT.

In this sample, this clone turned up many times. J is TRBJ2-1 and V is TRBV5-4; maybe TRBD2 (5 bases). Germline loops: CDR1 SGHNT, CDR2 YYREEE (reference sequence). The V and J ends lost 4 bases and 5 bases respectively, with 16 bases between them. This CDR3 spans 15 amino acids. The CDR3 here is CASSMDSWEDNEQFF. Here the CDR3 DNA reads TGTGCCAGCAGCATGGACTCTTGGGAAGACAATGAGCAGTTCTTC. Full variable domain (rest looked up from reference TRBV5-4 and TRBJ2-1): ETGVTQSPTHLIKTRGQQVTLRCSSQSGHNTVSWYQQALGQGPQFIFQYYREEENGRGNFPPRFSGLQFPNYSSELNVNALELDDSALYLCASSMDSWEDNEQFFGPGTRLTVL.

This clone qualifies as medium-sized. The CDR3, as DNA: TGTGCCAGCGGACCCTGGCTCCTAAACTCCTACGAGCAGTACTTC. Its protein is CASGPWLLNSYEQYF. The rearrangement uses TRBV6-1 and TRBJ2-7; D remains unclear. CDR3 length: 15 residues. The germline V and J ends were trimmed by 8 bases and 0 bases, with 17 bases remaining between them. CDR1 is MNHNS and CDR2 is SASEGT in the germline V gene.

The sample holds many counts of this clone. V is TRBV29-1 and J is TRBJ1-1; D is possibly TRBD1 (5 bases). Trimming pared 0 bases from V and 6 bases from J, leaving 14 bases between. The CDR3 is made up of 14 amino acids. Germline assignment: CDR1 SQVTM and CDR2 ANQGSEA. CDR3 protein: CSVEDLGGKAEAFF. The CDR3, as DNA: TGCAGCGTTGAAGATCTCGGGGGGAAGGCTGAAGCTTTCTTT.

J is TRBJ2-4 and V is TRBV20-1, with a possible D match to TRBD1 (5 bases). The germline V and J ends were trimmed by 5 bases and 6 bases, with 17 bases remaining between them. Looked up from germline, CDR1 is DFQATT and CDR2 is SNEGSKA (reference sequence). CDR3 length: 14 residues. CDR3 sequence: CSADPGFPVNIQYF. The CDR3 nucleotides are TGCAGTGCTGATCCAGGGTTTCCCGTAAACATTCAGTACTTC.

This clone was found many times. The chain employs TRBV28 and TRBJ2-2; D possibly corresponds to TRBD2 (6 bases). The CDR3 is 12 amino acids. V was cut by 6 bases and J by 6 bases, with 8 bases left in between. Germline V lookup: CDR1 MDHEN, CDR2 SYDVKM. The CDR3 bases are TGTGCCAGCAGGGAGGGATCCGGGGAGCTGTTTTTT. As protein: CASREGSGELFF.

This clone was seen repeatedly, ten times or more. The gene calls are TRBV19 and TRBJ1-2; a weak D match, TRBD1 (5 bases). The V end lost 0 bases, the J end lost 8 bases, and 13 bases lay between the germline ends. This CDR3 is 14 amino acids long. From germline, CDR1 is LNHDA and CDR2 SQIVND (reference sequence). The CDR3 coding sequence is TGTGCCAGTAGTATAGAGACAGCCTCTGAAGGCTACACCTTC. Amino acids: CASSIETASEGYTF.

In this sample, this clone turned up many times. A much larger clone differs from this one at a single base, so this may be a read error. The chain employs TRBV20-1 and TRBJ2-1; 8 positions match TRBD2. The CDR3 sequence is 14 residues long. The V and J ends lost 3 bases and 5 bases, in that order; junction bases with no gene match: 6. Germline CDR1 is DFQATT and CDR2 is SNEGSKA (reference sequence). The DNA for the CDR3 is TGCAGTGCTAGCCCCGGGACTAGAAACAATGAGCAGTTCTTC. As protein: CSASPGTRNNEQFF.

The V and J genes are TRBV7-2 and TRBJ1-2; D is undetermined. The germline V and J ends were trimmed by 4 bases and 2 bases, with 11 bases remaining between them. Germline V gene lookup returns CDR1 SGHTA and CDR2 FQGNSA. CDR3 length: 14 residues. DNA for the CDR3: TGTGCCAGCAGCTCCTGGACTGAGAACTATGGCTACACCTTC. Its protein product is CASSSWTENYGYTF.

This clone was recorded at least ten times. The chain recombines TRBV6-1 with TRBJ2-5; D unclear. Trimming left V 3 bases short and J 1 base short, with 6 bases between. Germline assignment: CDR1 MNHNS and CDR2 SASEGT. The CDR3 loop spans 13 amino acids. CDR3 amino acids: CASSDRFQETQYF. CDR3 in DNA: TGTGCCAGCAGTGACCGATTCCAAGAGACCCAGTACTTC.

Points on this clone: The junction and the germline gene differ at one end; a read error may be behind it. Other DNA sequences in this sample translate to the same CDR3. The gene calls are TRBV9 and TRBJ2-2; maybe TRBD2 (5 bases). CDR1 and CDR2 from the germline V gene are SGDLS and YYNGEE. CDR3 size: 14 residues. The CDR3 coding sequence is TGTGCCAGTAGCGTAGGATTAGAGGCCGGTGAGCTGTTTTTT. As protein: CASSVGLEAGELFF.

This clone has ten or more counts. With a much larger clone just one base away, this may be a read error. The same CDR3 also results from other DNA sequences found in this sample. V and J are TRBV11-2 and TRBJ2-3; D gene unclear. CDR1 is SGHAT, CDR2 FQNNGV, per germline. This CDR3 is built from 12 residues. V lost 1 base to trimming and J lost 7 bases, with 6 bases between them. As DNA, the CDR3 is TGTGCCAGCAGCTTAGGCGGTAATACGCAGTATTTT. Amino acid sequence: CASSLGGNTQYF.

This clone was seen repeatedly, ten times or more. The chain is built from TRBV5-1 and TRBJ2-7; no clear D gene. Germline V gene sequence: CDR1 SGHRS, CDR2 YFSETQ. V dropped 0 bases and J dropped 3 bases, with 7 bases sitting between them. The CDR3 extends over 13 amino acids. CDR3 loop: CASSLAGNYEQYF. DNA of the CDR3: TGCGCCAGCAGCTTGGCAGGAAACTACGAGCAGTACTTC.

The DNA of the CDR3 is TGCAGTGCACCGACGGACGGCTCGCTCGTCTACGAGCAGTACTTC. Protein sequence: CSAPTDGSLVYEQYF. The chain joins TRBV20-1 to TRBJ2-7; D gene uncertain. Germline CDR1 reads DFQATT; CDR2 reads SNEGSKA (reference sequence). There are 15 residues in the CDR3. V lost 6 bases and J 3 bases, leaving 21 bases between the germline ends.

This clone was counted ten times or more. The chain uses TRBV11-1 and TRBJ1-6; 10 bases fit TRBD1. V trimming: 5 bases; J trimming: 8 bases; junction bases outside the gene matches: 9. The length of the CDR3 is 16 residues. In germline, CDR1 is SGHAT, CDR2 FQDESV (reference sequence). CDR3 region: CASSRSTGGEDSPLHF. In DNA form, the CDR3 reads TGTGCCAGCAGCCGATCGACAGGGGGCGAAGATTCACCCCTCCACTTT.

Ten or more counts support this clone. The chain couples TRBV20-1 to TRBJ2-1, with D tentatively TRBD1 or TRBD2 (6 bases each). Germline CDR1 is DFQATT and CDR2 is SNEGSKA (reference sequence). The CDR3 has 16 amino acids. Between the trimmed V and J ends, which lost 3 bases and 8 bases, there was a span of 23 bases. The CDR3 loop reads CSASSLESRGGDEQFF. In nucleotides, the CDR3 is TGCAGTGCTAGTAGCCTTGAGTCCAGGGGCGGGGATGAGCAGTTCTTC.

About this clone: The junction departs from germline at one end; a sequencing error may be responsible. This chain connects TRBV5-4 to TRBJ2-5; D is possibly TRBD1 (5 bases). The CDR3 sequence is 14 residues long. Germline loops: CDR1 SGHNT, CDR2 YYREEE (reference sequence). CDR3: CASSLLCGQDTQYF. CDR3 in DNA: TGTGCCAGCAGCTTGCTATGTGGACAAGATACCCAGTACTTC.

This clone was seen repeatedly, ten times or more. Its ends do not fully match the called genes, so a read error is possible. This chain links TRBV24-1 with TRBJ1-1; D gene unclear. The CDR3 is 14 residues long. CDR1 is KGHDR and CDR2 is SFDVKD in the germline V gene. The CDR3 protein is CATSDPPPATEASF. The CDR3, as DNA: TGTGCCACCAGTGATCCCCCCCCCGCGACTGAAGCTTCCTTT.

The table lists this clone with many counts. This could be a read error, since a much larger clone is one nucleotide away. The chain has TRBV27 and TRBJ2-3, with 7 bases identical to TRBD2. The CDR3 covers 13 residues. V lost 9 bases to trimming and J lost 2 bases; unmatched junction nucleotides: 5. CDR1 is MNHEY, CDR2 SMNVEV, per germline (reference sequence). The CDR3 DNA is TGTGCCAGTCGGCTAGCGGTCACAGATACGCAGTATTTT. This gives the protein CASRLAVTDTQYF.

This clone was counted many times. This rearrangement joins TRBV20-1 to TRBJ1-5; D gene unclear. Trimming removed 5 bases at V and 0 bases at J, with 14 bases between. This CDR3 has 15 residues. Germline V gene lookup returns CDR1 DFQATT and CDR2 SNEGSKA (reference sequence). This CDR3 is CSAGTTGYSNQPQHF. CDR3 nucleotides: TGCAGTGCTGGAACGACGGGATATAGCAATCAGCCCCAGCATTTT.

This clone was seen ten or more times. This chain links TRBV24-1 with TRBJ1-4; tentatively, D is TRBD1 (5 bases). The V gene's germline CDR1 is KGHDR and CDR2 SFDVKD. Trimming stripped 6 bases from V and 5 bases from J, with 9 bases between. This CDR3 spans 13 amino acids. This CDR3 is CATSQGPNEKLFF. Written as DNA, the CDR3 is TGTGCCACCAGTCAGGGACCGAATGAAAAACTGTTTTTT.

This clone was counted ten times or more. CDR3 coding DNA: TGCAGTGTTCCGGCTACAAAACTAGCGGGAAGCTACGAGCAGTACTTC. Its translation is CSVPATKLAGSYEQYF. The chain uses TRBV20-1 and TRBJ2-7; TRBD2 matches 10 bases. This CDR3 has 16 residues. In germline, CDR1 is DFQATT, CDR2 SNEGSKA (reference sequence). Losses at the gene ends were 7 bases for V and 3 bases for J; bases not matched to a gene: 15.

This clone was observed a few times. The chain combines TRBV6-1 with TRBJ1-5; 7 positions agree with TRBD1. CDR1 is MNHNS and CDR2 is SASEGT in the germline V gene. Unmatched junction bases numbered 4, after V lost 6 bases and J lost 2 bases. The CDR3 contains 14 residues. This chain's CDR3 is CASSLTGGNQPQHF. The CDR3 bases are TGTGCCAGCAGCCTTACAGGGGGCAATCAGCCCCAGCATTTT.

Comments on this clone: Relative to the germline gene, one junction end is altered; a read error may explain this. The chain couples TRBV5-1 to TRBJ2-3, with a tentative D call TRBD2 (5 bases). Germline V CDR1 and CDR2: SGHRS, YFSETQ. The CDR3 has 14 residues. The CDR3 DNA sequence: TGCTCCAGCAGGTCCCAGCGGTTCACATATACGCAGTATTTT. This codes for CSSRSQRFTYTQYF. The entire variable domain, with the rest obtained from reference TRBV5-1 and TRBJ2-3, is as follows: KAGVTQTPRYLIKTRGQQVTLSCSPISGHRSVSWYQQTPGQGLQFLFEYFSETQRNKGNFPGRFSGRQFSNSRSEMNVSTLELGDSALYLCSSRSQRFTYTQYFGPGTRLTVL.

V gene TRBV2 combines with J gene TRBJ2-7; no clear D gene. CDR1 and CDR2 (germline): SNHLY, FYNNEI. The CDR3 is 15 amino acids. V lost 0 bases to trimming and J lost 1 base, with 10 bases between them. CDR3 coding DNA: TGTGCCAGCAGTGAAGCTCTGTTGGGATCCTACGAGCAGTACTTC. This sequence encodes CASSEALLGSYEQYF.

V is TRBV6-6 and J is TRBJ1-6; 8 positions agree with TRBD1. The CDR3 totals 15 residues. Per germline, CDR1 MNHNY and CDR2 SVGAGI (reference sequence). The J segment lost 13 bases and the V segment lost 0 bases, leaving 8 bases of the junction unmatched. This chain's CDR3 is CASSYSPGTGNPLHF. In DNA form, the CDR3 reads TGTGCCAGCAGTTACTCCCCCGGGACAGGCAATCCCCTCCACTTT.